This T cell receptor (beta chain) was captured by sequencing in a study of cytomegalovirus exposure and HLA in healthy donors. This PCR relied on a set of 60 Vbeta primers and 13 Jbeta primers. This table comes from immunoSEQ multiplex PCR, and its TCRdb copy is limited to in-frame clones, with some not included. The table has under 150,000 clones, roughly 80% seen once. General observations from the study: Confirmation was obtained in vitro that a few CMV-associated chains are specific for CMV antigens. It was assumed in the presence/absence analyses that sequencing depth was roughly uniform across donors. When the data were analyzed later, several of the most significant clusters appeared to be linked to common viral pathogens.

The germline CDR1 and CDR2 sequences are SNHLY and FYNNEI. The CDR3 totals 13 residues. The J segment lost 7 bases and the V segment lost 7 bases, leaving 9 bases of the junction unmatched. Details on this clone: Its specificity is not known.

Sequencing was done on a sample of PBMCs. The chain uses TRBV2 and TRBJ1-2; TRBD1 aligns across 7 bases. The clonotype originates from a woman in her forties in good health and CMV-seropositive. The CDR3 sequence is CASTETGIAGYTF. Written as DNA, the CDR3 is TGTGCCAGCACCGAGACAGGGATAGCTGGCTACACCTTC.